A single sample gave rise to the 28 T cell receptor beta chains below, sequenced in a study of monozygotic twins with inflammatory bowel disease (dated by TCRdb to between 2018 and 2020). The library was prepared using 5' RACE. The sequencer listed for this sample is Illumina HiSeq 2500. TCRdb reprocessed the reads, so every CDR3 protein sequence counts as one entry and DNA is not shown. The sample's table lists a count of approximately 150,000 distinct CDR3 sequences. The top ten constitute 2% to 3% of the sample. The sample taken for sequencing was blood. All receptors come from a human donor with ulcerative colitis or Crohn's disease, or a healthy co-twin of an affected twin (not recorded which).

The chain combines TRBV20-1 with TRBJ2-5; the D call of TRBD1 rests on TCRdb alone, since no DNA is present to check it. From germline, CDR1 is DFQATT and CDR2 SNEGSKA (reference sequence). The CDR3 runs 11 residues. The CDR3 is CSAKPGETQYF.

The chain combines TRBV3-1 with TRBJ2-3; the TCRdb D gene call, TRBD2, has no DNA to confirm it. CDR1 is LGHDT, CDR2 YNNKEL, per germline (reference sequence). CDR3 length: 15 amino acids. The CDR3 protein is CASSPEGGPPDTQYF.

The CDR3 loop is CASSQDPGEGGNTIYF. J is TRBJ1-3 and V is TRBV3-1. CDR1 and CDR2 from the germline V gene are LGHDT and YNNKEL (reference sequence). The CDR3 runs to 16 residues.

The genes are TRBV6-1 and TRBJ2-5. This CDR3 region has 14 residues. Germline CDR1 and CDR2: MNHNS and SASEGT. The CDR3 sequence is CASSTNRDPETQYF.

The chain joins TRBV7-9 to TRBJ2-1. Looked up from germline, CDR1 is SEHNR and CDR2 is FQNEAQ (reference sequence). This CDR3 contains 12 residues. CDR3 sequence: CASSLGINEQFF.

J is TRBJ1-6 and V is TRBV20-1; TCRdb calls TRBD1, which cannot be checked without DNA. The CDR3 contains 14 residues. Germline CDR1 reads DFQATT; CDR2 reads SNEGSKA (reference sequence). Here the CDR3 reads CSARSPETHSPLHF.

The CDR3 reads CASSLQGRGQPQHF. This chain links TRBV5-6 with TRBJ1-5; TCRdb's assignment of TRBD1 cannot be checked, as there is no DNA. Germline V CDR1 and CDR2: SGHDT, YYEEEE. CDR3 size: 14 residues.

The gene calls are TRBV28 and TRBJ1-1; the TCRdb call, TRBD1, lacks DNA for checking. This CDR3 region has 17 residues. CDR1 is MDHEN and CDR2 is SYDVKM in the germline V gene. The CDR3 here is CASSLVPGQGSGTEAFF.

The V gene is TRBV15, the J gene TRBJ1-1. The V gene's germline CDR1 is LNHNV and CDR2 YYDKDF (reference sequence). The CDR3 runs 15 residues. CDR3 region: CATSTSQMARTEAFF. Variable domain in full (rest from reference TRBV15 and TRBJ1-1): DAMVIQNPRYQVTQFGKPVTLSCSQTLNHNVMYWYQQKSSQAPKLLFHYYDKDFNNEADTPDNFQSRRPNTSFCFLDIRSPGLGDTAMYLCATSTSQMARTEAFFGQGTRLTVV.

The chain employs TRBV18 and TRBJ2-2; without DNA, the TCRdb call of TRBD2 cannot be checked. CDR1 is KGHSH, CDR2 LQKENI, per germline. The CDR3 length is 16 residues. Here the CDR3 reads CASSPQWDLNTGELFF. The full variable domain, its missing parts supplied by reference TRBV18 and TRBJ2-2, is NAGVMQNPRHLVRRRGQEARLRCSPMKGHSHVYWYRQLPEEGLKFMVYLQKENIIDESGMPKERFSAEFPKEGPSILRIQQVVRGDSAAYFCASSPQWDLNTGELFFGEGSRLTVL.

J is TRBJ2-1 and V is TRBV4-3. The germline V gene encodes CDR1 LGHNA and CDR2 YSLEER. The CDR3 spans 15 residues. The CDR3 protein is CASSRRIVSYNEQFF.

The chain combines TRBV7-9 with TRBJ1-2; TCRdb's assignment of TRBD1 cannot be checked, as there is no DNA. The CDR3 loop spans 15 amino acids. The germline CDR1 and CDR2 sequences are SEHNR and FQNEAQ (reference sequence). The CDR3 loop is CASSSPGQGFGGYTF.

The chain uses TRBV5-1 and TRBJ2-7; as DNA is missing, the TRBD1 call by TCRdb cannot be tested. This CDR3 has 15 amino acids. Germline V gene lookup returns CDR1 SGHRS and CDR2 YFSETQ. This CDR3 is CASSLAGPGTHEQYF.

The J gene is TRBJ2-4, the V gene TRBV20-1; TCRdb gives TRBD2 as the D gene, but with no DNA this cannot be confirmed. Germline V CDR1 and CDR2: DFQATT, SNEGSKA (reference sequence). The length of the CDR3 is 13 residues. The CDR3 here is CSAHDGPLNIQYF.

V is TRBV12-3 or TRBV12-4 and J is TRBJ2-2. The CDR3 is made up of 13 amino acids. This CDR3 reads CASSPTYTGELFF.

The CDR3 loop is CATSSPQDSPLHF. This chain uses TRBV15 with TRBJ1-6; without DNA, the TCRdb call of TRBD1 cannot be checked. Germline V gene data show CDR1 as LNHNV and CDR2 as YYDKDF (reference sequence). The CDR3 spans 13 residues.

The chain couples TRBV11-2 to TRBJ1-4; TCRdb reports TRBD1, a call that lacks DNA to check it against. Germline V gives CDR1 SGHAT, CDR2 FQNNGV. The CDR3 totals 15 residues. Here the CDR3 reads CASSPHPEANEKLFF.

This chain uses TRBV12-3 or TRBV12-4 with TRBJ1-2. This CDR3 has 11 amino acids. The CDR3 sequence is CASSFQDGYTF.

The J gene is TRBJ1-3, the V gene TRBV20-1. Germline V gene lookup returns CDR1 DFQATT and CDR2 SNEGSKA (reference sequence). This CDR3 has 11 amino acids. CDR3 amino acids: CSARAGNTIYF.

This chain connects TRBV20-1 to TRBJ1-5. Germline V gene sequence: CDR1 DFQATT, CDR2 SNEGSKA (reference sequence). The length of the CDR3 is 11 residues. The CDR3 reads CSASGSQPQHF.

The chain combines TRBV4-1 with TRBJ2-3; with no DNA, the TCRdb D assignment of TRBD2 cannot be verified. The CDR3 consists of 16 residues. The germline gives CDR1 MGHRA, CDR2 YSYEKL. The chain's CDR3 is CASSHLLAGGSDTQYF.

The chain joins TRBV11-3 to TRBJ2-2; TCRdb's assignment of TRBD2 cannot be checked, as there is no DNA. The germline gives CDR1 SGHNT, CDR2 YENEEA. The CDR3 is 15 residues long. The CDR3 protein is CASSLGREGPGELFF.

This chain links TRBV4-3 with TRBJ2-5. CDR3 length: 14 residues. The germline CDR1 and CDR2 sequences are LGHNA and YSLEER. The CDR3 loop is CASSQDVSGETQYF.

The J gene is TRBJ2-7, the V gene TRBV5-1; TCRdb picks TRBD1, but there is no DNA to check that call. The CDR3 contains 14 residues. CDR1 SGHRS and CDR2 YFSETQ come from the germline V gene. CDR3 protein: CASSLADRGREQYF. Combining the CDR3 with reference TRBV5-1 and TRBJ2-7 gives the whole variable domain KAGVTQTPRYLIKTRGQQVTLSCSPISGHRSVSWYQQTPGQGLQFLFEYFSETQRNKGNFPGRFSGRQFSNSRSEMNVSTLELGDSALYLCASSLADRGREQYFGPGTRLTVT.

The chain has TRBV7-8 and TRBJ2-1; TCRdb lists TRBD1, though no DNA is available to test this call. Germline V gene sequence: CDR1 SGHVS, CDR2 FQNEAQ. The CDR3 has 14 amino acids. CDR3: CASSFSFKGVEQFF.

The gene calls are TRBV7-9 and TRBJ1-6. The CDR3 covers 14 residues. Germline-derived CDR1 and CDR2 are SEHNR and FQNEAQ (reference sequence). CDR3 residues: CASSFGGAMITLHF.

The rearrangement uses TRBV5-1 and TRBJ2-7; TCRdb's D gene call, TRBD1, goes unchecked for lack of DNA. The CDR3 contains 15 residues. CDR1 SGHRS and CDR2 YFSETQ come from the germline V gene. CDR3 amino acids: CASSLSTGGSYEQYF.

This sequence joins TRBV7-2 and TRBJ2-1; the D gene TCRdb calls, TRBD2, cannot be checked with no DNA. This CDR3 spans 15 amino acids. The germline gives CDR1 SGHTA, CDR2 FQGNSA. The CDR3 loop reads CASLRGLHSYNEQFF.